Below, one T cell receptor beta chain is given with its context. The antigen remains unidentified. The data stem from a study of a mutant IDH1 vaccine in newly diagnosed glioma. The protocol was immunoSEQ multiplex PCR, while the TCRdb copy is restricted to in-frame clones and leaves out a portion. The table lists fewer than 85,000 clones, over 75% of them singletons. As for time point: week 47, end of study. With topical imiquimod, each dose of the vaccine consisted of 300 ug of mutant IDH1 20-mer peptide. From germline, CDR1 is ENHRY and CDR2 SYGVKD. This CDR3 contains 12 residues. V was clipped by 6 bases and J by 6 bases, with 9 bases between them.

The V and J genes are TRBV10-3 and TRBJ2-1, with D hard to call. This clonotype was sampled from a man aged 40-55 years with glioma. Sample: PBMCs, taken from a glioma patient whose treatment included an IDH1 peptide vaccine. The CDR3 here is CAISVYRNEQFF. The CDR3, as DNA: TGTGCCATCAGCGTCTACCGCAATGAGCAGTTCTTC.